This T cell receptor beta chain comes out of a study of blood T cell repertoires in COVID-19 (dated by TCRdb to about 2020). About the full investigation: Collaborator samples came from the United States, Italy and Spain and covered acute and convalescent phases of COVID-19. The prospective study material was composed of cDNA or gDNA derived from T cells, B-cell-depleted T cells, or PBMCs. Subjects who had been exposed to COVID-19, were actively infected with it, or had recovered from it provided the deeply sampled blood TCRbeta repertoires that made up the dataset. A freely available public database, intended as a resource for researchers studying the immune response to SARS-CoV-2, is where the repertoires were released. The samples were drawn from the first 160 participants of the ongoing ImmuneRACE study and from 1,200 or so subjects provided by 6 global collaborators. Sample metadata almost always included a de-identified subject ID, COVID-19 status, age in years and sex. Where HLA class I and class II types were available, the types were taken from metadata supplied by the sample provider, not from assay-based typing. What the research found in general, with its limitations: The quantity of clinical and demographic metadata differed by source and by participant and was supplied without curation.

One collaborating source in Seattle enrolled patients during active infection and followed them longitudinally through the course of disease. Collaborating institutions collected whole blood in K2EDTA tubes following their own protocols. For TCRbeta analysis, collaborators shipped samples in one of three forms: frozen whole blood, isolated PBMCs, or DNA extracted from either of those sample types. On this clone itself: Its recognized antigen is unknown. Per-nucleotide qualities are absent, and no much larger clonotype sits a single base away.

Including cysteine and phenylalanine, the CDR3 has 14 amino acids. Of the read, only the CDR3 DNA is kept; its 42 bases are in frame from base 1. Trimming takes 4 bases off V and 8 bases off J; junction bases not matched to a gene: 11. Based on the germline V gene, the CDR1 and CDR2 sequences are MDHEN and SYDVKM. TCRbeta CDR3 regions were amplified from genomic DNA using the immunoSEQ Assay, a bias-controlled multiplex PCR. As for how the authors treated the data: The number of nucleated cells in each sample was estimated from the amplification of reference gene primers within the assay. Sequence reads were collapsed and filtered to measure the absolute abundance of every unique TCRbeta CDR3 rearrangement. For each sample, productive Simpson clonality was calculated by taking the square root of Simpson's diversity index across productive rearrangements. The immuneACCESS repertoire file appears here via TCRdb, limited to in-frame rearrangements. These files lack a portion of the clones; in checked studies, under half of the deficit traces to unresolved V genes, and the cause of the others is not known. Clonal size and the V and J genes are those of that table, whereas D and trimming came from the DNA. The sample table shows fewer than 350,000 clones, and roughly 89% are seen once. The ten largest clones take up around 8.9% of the sample.

The rearranged segments are TRBV28 and TRBJ2-7; 7 bases in between match TRBD1. This TCR derives from a man younger than 45 with COVID-19, enrolled during active disease. Material: peripheral blood. The CDR3 has the sequence CASSSPDRRLKQYF. The DNA is TGTGCCAGCAGTTCTCCGGACAGGCGCCTTAAGCAGTACTTC.